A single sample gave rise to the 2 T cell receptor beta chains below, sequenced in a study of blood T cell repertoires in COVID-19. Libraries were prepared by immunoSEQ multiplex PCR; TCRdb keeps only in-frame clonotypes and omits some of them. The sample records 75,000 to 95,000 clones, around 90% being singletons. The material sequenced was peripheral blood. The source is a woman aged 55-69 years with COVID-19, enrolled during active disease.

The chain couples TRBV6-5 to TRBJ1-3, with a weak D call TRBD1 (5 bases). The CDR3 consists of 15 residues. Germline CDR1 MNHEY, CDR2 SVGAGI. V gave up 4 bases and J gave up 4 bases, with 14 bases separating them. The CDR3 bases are TGTGCCAGCAGTTTGTGGGGACGGGAGGGAAACACCATATATTTT. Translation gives CASSLWGREGNTIYF.

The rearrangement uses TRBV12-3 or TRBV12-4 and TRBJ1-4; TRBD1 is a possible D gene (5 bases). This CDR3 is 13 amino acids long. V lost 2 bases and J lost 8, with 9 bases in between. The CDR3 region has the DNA TGTGCCAGCAGTTTACAGGACACCGAAAAACTGTTTTTT. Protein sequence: CASSLQDTEKLFF.